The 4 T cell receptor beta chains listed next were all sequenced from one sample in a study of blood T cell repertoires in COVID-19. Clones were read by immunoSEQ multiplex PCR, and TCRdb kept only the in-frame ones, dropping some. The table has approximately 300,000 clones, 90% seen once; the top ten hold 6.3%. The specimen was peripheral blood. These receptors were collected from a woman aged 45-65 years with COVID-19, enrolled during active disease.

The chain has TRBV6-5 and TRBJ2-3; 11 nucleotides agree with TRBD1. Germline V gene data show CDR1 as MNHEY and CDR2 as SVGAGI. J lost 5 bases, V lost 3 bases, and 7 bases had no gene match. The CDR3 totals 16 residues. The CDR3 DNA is TGTGCCAGCAGTTATTTTTCGGGACAGGGGGAAGATACGCAGTATTTT. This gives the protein CASSYFSGQGEDTQYF.

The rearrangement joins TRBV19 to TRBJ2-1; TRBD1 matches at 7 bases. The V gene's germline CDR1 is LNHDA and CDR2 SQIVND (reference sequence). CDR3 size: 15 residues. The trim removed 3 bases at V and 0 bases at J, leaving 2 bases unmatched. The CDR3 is CASSISGGSYNEQFF. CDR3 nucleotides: TGTGCCAGTAGTATTTCAGGGGGCTCCTACAATGAGCAGTTCTTC.

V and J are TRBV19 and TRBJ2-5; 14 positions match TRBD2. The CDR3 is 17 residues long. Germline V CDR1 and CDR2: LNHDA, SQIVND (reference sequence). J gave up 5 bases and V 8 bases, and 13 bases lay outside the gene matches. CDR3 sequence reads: CASGAGTSGSKVETQYF. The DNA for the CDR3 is TGTGCCAGTGGGGCCGGGACTAGCGGGAGTAAGGTGGAGACCCAGTACTTC.

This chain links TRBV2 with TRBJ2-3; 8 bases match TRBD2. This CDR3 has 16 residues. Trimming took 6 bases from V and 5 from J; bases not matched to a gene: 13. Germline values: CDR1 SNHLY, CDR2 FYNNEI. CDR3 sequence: CASRPTSGTRGDTQYF. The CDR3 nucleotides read TGTGCCAGCAGGCCAACTAGCGGCACCCGGGGAGATACGCAGTATTTT.